A single sample is the source of the 31 T cell receptor beta chains below, sequenced in a study of cytomegalovirus exposure and HLA in healthy donors. The PCR employed 60 Vbeta primers together with 13 Jbeta primers. Profiling relied on immunoSEQ multiplex PCR, and the TCRdb table lists in-frame clones only, not all of them. Found here are over 95,000 clones, about 78% of them singletons; the top ten hold approximately 5%. Sequencing was performed on PBMCs. The receptors were sampled from a woman between 25 and 40 years old in good health and CMV-seropositive.

This chain joins TRBV21-1 and TRBJ2-7; TRBD1 reflects the table's D call only, with no check against the DNA. TRBV21-1 is described as a pseudogene. The CDR3 has 19 amino acids. This CDR3 reads CASSKERTRHHPSYYEQYF. CDR3 DNA sequence: TGTGCCAGCAGCAAGGAACGGACAAGGCATCATCCATCGTACTACGAGCAGTACTTC.

The CDR3 loop is CASSPIRGQKVRRETQYF. The CDR3 DNA follows: TGTGCCAGCAGCCCCATCAGGGGGCAAAAGGTGAGACGAGAGACCCAGTACTTC. J is TRBJ2-5 and V is TRBV2; 8 bases are shared with TRBD1. The CDR3 totals 18 residues. Trimming cost V 6 bases and J 4 bases; bases outside gene matches: 19. CDR1 and CDR2 (germline): SNHLY, FYNNEI.

This clone has only a few counts. V usage is TRBV14 and J usage is TRBJ2-7, with 10 positions matching TRBD2. The V segment lost 4 bases and the J segment 3 bases; nucleotides outside the gene matches: 6. In germline, CDR1 is SGHDN, CDR2 FVKESK. This CDR3 contains 15 residues. The CDR3 DNA is TGTGCCAGCAGCCCTCGGACTAGCGGAGGCTACGAGCAGTACTTC. Its translation: CASSPRTSGGYEQYF.

The rearrangement joins TRBV11-3 to TRBJ1-1; D not certain. CDR1 and CDR2 from the germline V gene are SGHNT and YENEEA. The CDR3 loop spans 13 amino acids. V shed 3 bases and J shed 3 bases, with 8 bases lying between them. CDR3 sequence reads: CASSLQEDTEAFF. CDR3 coding DNA: TGTGCCAGCAGCTTGCAGGAGGACACTGAAGCTTTCTTT.

The sample holds one count of this clone. The chain employs TRBV19 and TRBJ1-1, with D possibly being TRBD1 (5 bases). This CDR3 is built from 14 residues. Germline CDR1 and CDR2: LNHDA and SQIVND (reference sequence). V was trimmed by 7 bases and J by 5 bases, leaving 17 bases between them. The DNA for the CDR3 is TGTGCCAGTATAGGAAGACACGGGGGGACTGAAGCTTTCTTT. It encodes CASIGRHGGTEAFF. The full variable domain, in which reference TRBV19 and TRBJ1-1 provide the parts outside the CDR3, is DGGITQSPKYLFRKEGQNVTLSCEQNLNHDAMYWYRQDPGQGLRLIYYSQIVNDFQKGDIAEGYSVSREKKESFPLTVTSAQKNPTAFYLCASIGRHGGTEAFFGQGTRLTVV.

CDR3 coding DNA: TGTGCCAGCAGCGCCTCAGGACAGGGAGGGCAGCCCCAGCATTTT. It translates to CASSASGQGGQPQHF. V usage is TRBV9 and J usage is TRBJ1-5; the match to TRBD1 covers 8 bases. This CDR3 is 15 amino acids long. J gave up 7 bases and V 3 bases, and 9 bases lay outside the gene matches. Germline loops: CDR1 SGDLS, CDR2 YYNGEE.

The chain joins TRBV5-4 to TRBJ2-1, with TRBD2 matching 11 bases. The CDR3 length is 14 residues. Per germline, CDR1 SGHNT and CDR2 YYREEE (reference sequence). With V trimmed by 4 bases and J by 8 bases, 5 bases remained unmatched. The CDR3 bases are TGTGCCAGCAGCCTTCGGGGACTAGCGGATGAGCAGTTCTTC. Protein product: CASSLRGLADEQFF.

The V call is TRBV2, the J call TRBJ2-5; no reliable D call. V shed 1 base and J shed 5 bases, with 8 bases lying between them. The length of the CDR3 is 13 residues. The germline V gene encodes CDR1 SNHLY and CDR2 FYNNEI. The CDR3 DNA follows: TGTGCCAGCAGTGAAGAGGTCGGGGAGACCCAGTACTTC. This sequence encodes CASSEEVGETQYF. Variable domain in full (rest from reference TRBV2 and TRBJ2-5): EPEVTQTPSHQVTQMGQEVILRCVPISNHLYFYWYRQILGQKVEFLVSFYNNEISEKSEIFDDQFSVERPDGSNFTLKIRSTKLEDSAMYFCASSEEVGETQYFGPGTRLLVL.

The rearrangement uses TRBV5-1 and TRBJ1-2, with 7 bases aligning to TRBD1. CDR1 SGHRS and CDR2 YFSETQ come from the germline V gene. V was clipped by 0 bases and J by 7 bases; unmatched bases: 3. CDR3 length: 13 amino acids. CDR3 loop: CASSLGTGVGYTF. CDR3 DNA sequence: TGCGCCAGCAGCTTGGGAACAGGGGTTGGCTACACCTTC.

This chain uses TRBV5-6 with TRBJ1-2, with a tentative D call TRBD1 (5 bases). CDR3 length: 15 residues. Germline CDR1 reads SGHDT; CDR2 reads YYEEEE. Between the trimmed V and J ends, which lost 0 bases and 5 bases, there was a span of 14 bases. The CDR3 nucleotides read TGTGCCAGCAGCTTGGCGGAGGGGCCTTGGTATGGCTACACCTTC. This sequence encodes CASSLAEGPWYGYTF. Variable domain in full (rest from reference TRBV5-6 and TRBJ1-2): DAGVTQSPTHLIKTRGQQVTLRCSPKSGHDTVSWYQQALGQGPQFIFQYYEEEERQRGNFPDRFSGHQFPNYSSELNVNALLLGDSALYLCASSLAEGPWYGYTFGSGTRLTVV.

The rearrangement uses TRBV14 and TRBJ2-7; TRBD1 might be the D (6 bases). The CDR3 covers 16 residues. CDR1 is SGHDN, CDR2 FVKESK, per germline. V was trimmed by 1 base and J by 0 bases, leaving 13 bases between them. The chain's CDR3 is CASSQVHRDNSYEQYF. CDR3 DNA: TGTGCCAGCAGCCAAGTACACCGGGACAACTCCTACGAGCAGTACTTC.

The chain couples TRBV5-1 to TRBJ2-3, with TRBD2 matching 10 bases. CDR3 size: 16 residues. Germline CDR1 SGHRS, CDR2 YFSETQ. Trimming cost V 5 bases and J 1 base; bases outside gene matches: 7. This CDR3 reads CASSRASGSRTDTQYF. The CDR3 nucleotides are TGCGCCAGCAGTCGGGCTAGCGGGAGTCGCACAGATACGCAGTATTTT.

The genes are TRBV6-1 and TRBJ1-2; D gene unclear. The CDR3 runs 14 residues. Trimming shortened V by 1 base and J by 2 bases, and 8 bases separated the two germline ends. The V gene's germline CDR1 is MNHNS and CDR2 SASEGT. CDR3 nucleotides: TGTGCCAGCAGTGAAGTCCGGTTAAACTATGGCTACACCTTC. Its translation is CASSEVRLNYGYTF.

The chain has TRBV6-1 and TRBJ2-2; tentatively, D is TRBD2 (7 bases). The germline V gene encodes CDR1 MNHNS and CDR2 SASEGT. Trimming cost V 3 bases and J 4 bases, with 12 bases left between them. The CDR3 contains 15 residues. The CDR3 DNA is TGTGCCAGCAGTGATGCGGGGGCAGGCACCGGGGAGCTGTTTTTT. It codes for CASSDAGAGTGELFF.

The V and J genes are TRBV6-5 and TRBJ2-7; 8 nucleotides agree with TRBD1. In germline, CDR1 is MNHEY, CDR2 SVGAGI. The CDR3 consists of 14 residues. V lost 6 bases to trimming and J lost 1 base; unmatched junction nucleotides: 5. CDR3 sequence: CASSRGPESYEQYF. CDR3 DNA: TGTGCCAGCAGCAGGGGGCCCGAATCCTACGAGCAGTACTTC.

The genes are TRBV2 and TRBJ1-1; TRBD1 matches 8 bases. The trim removed 3 bases at V and 3 bases at J, leaving 18 bases unmatched. There are 19 residues in the CDR3. The germline V gene has CDR1 SNHLY and CDR2 FYNNEI. This CDR3 reads CASSESRPFTGQVDTEAFF. CDR3 DNA: TGTGCCAGCAGTGAGTCTCGCCCCTTCACGGGACAGGTGGACACTGAAGCTTTCTTT. Full variable domain (outside the CDR3, taken from reference TRBV2 and TRBJ1-1): EPEVTQTPSHQVTQMGQEVILRCVPISNHLYFYWYRQILGQKVEFLVSFYNNEISEKSEIFDDQFSVERPDGSNFTLKIRSTKLEDSAMYFCASSESRPFTGQVDTEAFFGQGTRLTVV.

The chain recombines TRBV28 with TRBJ1-2; 9 positions agree with TRBD1. This CDR3 contains 15 residues. V trimming: 5 bases; J trimming: 4 bases; junction bases outside the gene matches: 8. Germline lookup yields CDR1 MDHEN and CDR2 SYDVKM. Written as DNA, the CDR3 is TGTGCCAGCAGTCCCGTGACAGGGGGTAGCTATGGCTACACCTTC. Its protein is CASSPVTGGSYGYTF.

The chain couples TRBV27 to TRBJ2-1; 8 bases align to TRBD2. Germline lookup yields CDR1 MNHEY and CDR2 SMNVEV (reference sequence). V was clipped by 5 bases and J by 2 bases; unmatched bases: 8. The CDR3 covers 16 residues. The CDR3 nucleotides read TGTGCCAGCAGTGGGGGAGGGACTAGTCCCTACAATGAGCAGTTCTTC. This translates into CASSGGGTSPYNEQFF.

As regards this clone: One junction end disagrees with the germline gene, perhaps due to a read error. V gene TRBV7-9 combines with J gene TRBJ2-7; 8 nucleotides line up with TRBD1. CDR3 size: 13 residues. Looked up from germline, CDR1 is SEHNR and CDR2 is FQNEAQ (reference sequence). CDR3 protein: CSSSFRGRYEQYF. CDR3 in DNA: TGTTCCAGCAGCTTCAGGGGGCGGTACGAGCAGTACTTC.

Only a few counts were recorded for this clone. The J gene is TRBJ2-7, the V gene TRBV6-1; TRBD2 matches 15 bases. V gave up 2 bases and J gave up 3 bases; unmatched junction bases: 11. CDR1 is MNHNS, CDR2 SASEGT, per germline. The CDR3 extends over 19 amino acids. The CDR3: CASSELPVGLAGGFYEQYF. The CDR3, as DNA: TGTGCCAGCAGTGAACTGCCCGTGGGACTAGCGGGGGGTTTCTACGAGCAGTACTTC.

The chain recombines TRBV19 with TRBJ1-6; TRBD1 agrees at 7 bases. The CDR3 has 14 amino acids. V gave up 4 bases and J gave up 7 bases; unmatched junction bases: 4. Germline V gene sequence: CDR1 LNHDA, CDR2 SQIVND (reference sequence). The CDR3 DNA reads TGTGCCAGTAGTACCAGACAGGGAAATTCACCCCTCCACTTT. Amino acids: CASSTRQGNSPLHF.

The chain recombines TRBV6-1 with TRBJ1-2; D not resolved. The CDR3 covers 13 residues. The germline gives CDR1 MNHNS, CDR2 SASEGT. Trimming removed 0 bases from V and 4 bases from J, with 6 bases in between. CDR3 sequence reads: CASSEAGSYGYTF. CDR3 nucleotide sequence: TGTGCCAGCAGTGAAGCCGGGAGCTATGGCTACACCTTC.

V usage is TRBV18 and J usage is TRBJ1-1, with D perhaps matching TRBD1 (6 bases). The CDR3 length is 16 residues. Germline V CDR1 and CDR2: KGHSH, LQKENI. Trimming cost V 1 base and J 1 base, with 13 bases left between them. The CDR3 reads CASSPQQGNSNTEAFF. Here the CDR3 DNA reads TGTGCCAGCTCACCACAACAGGGAAACTCGAACACTGAAGCTTTCTTT. Filled out from reference TRBV18 and TRBJ1-1, the complete variable domain reads NAGVMQNPRHLVRRRGQEARLRCSPMKGHSHVYWYRQLPEEGLKFMVYLQKENIIDESGMPKERFSAEFPKEGPSILRIQQVVRGDSAAYFCASSPQQGNSNTEAFFGQGTRLTVV.

The J gene is TRBJ1-6, the V gene TRBV10-3; D perhaps matches TRBD1 (5 bases). Germline V gives CDR1 ENHRY, CDR2 SYGVKD. This CDR3 comprises 15 residues. Trimming cost V 10 bases and J 5 bases, with 18 bases left between them. CDR3 DNA: TGTGCCACCATGGGGACTTCCAACAATAATTCACCCCTCCACTTT. It specifies CATMGTSNNNSPLHF.

V usage is TRBV14 and J usage is TRBJ2-5; D possibly corresponds to TRBD2 (5 bases). This CDR3 is built from 16 residues. V was cut by 5 bases and J by 0 bases, with 16 bases left in between. Germline-derived CDR1 and CDR2 are SGHDN and FVKESK. CDR3 protein: CASSADGLYYQETQYF. For the CDR3, the DNA is TGTGCCAGCAGCGCTGATGGACTCTACTACCAAGAGACCCAGTACTTC.

The chain couples TRBV30 to TRBJ2-5, with D possibly TRBD1 on 6 matching bases. Trimming removed 0 bases at V and 1 base at J, with 12 bases between. CDR3 length equals 15 residues. The germline V gene has CDR1 GTSNPN and CDR2 SVGIG (reference sequence). The CDR3 nucleotides are TGTGCCTGGAGTGTAAAGGGGGTTCTCCAAGAGACCCAGTACTTC. Protein product: CAWSVKGVLQETQYF. Together with reference TRBV30 and TRBJ2-5, the CDR3 gives the full variable domain: SQTIHQWPATLVQPVGSPLSLECTVEGTSNPNLYWYRQAAGRGLQLLFYSVGIGQISSEVPQNLSASRPQDRQFILSSKKLLLSDSGFYLCAWSVKGVLQETQYFGPGTRLLVL.

This chain connects TRBV2 to TRBJ2-3, with 10 bases fitting TRBD1. Germline CDR1 reads SNHLY; CDR2 reads FYNNEI. V shed 5 bases and J 4 bases; nucleotides not matched to a gene: 3. This CDR3 comprises 14 residues. The CDR3 DNA is TGTGCCAGCAGTAAGGACAGGGGGGCAGATACGCAGTATTTT. Protein sequence: CASSKDRGADTQYF.

This clone appeared once. The chain combines TRBV5-1 with TRBJ2-1, with D possibly TRBD2 on 7 matching bases. V lost 7 bases and J lost 9, with 26 bases in between. The CDR3 loop spans 16 amino acids. Germline V gene data show CDR1 as SGHRS and CDR2 as YFSETQ. The CDR3, as DNA: TGCGCCAGCGTTGAAGGAGGGGGGGCCCATGCGGGTGAGCAGTTCTTC. Its protein product is CASVEGGGAHAGEQFF.

This sequence joins TRBV6-1 and TRBJ1-4, with TRBD1 as a possible D gene (6 bases). The CDR3 consists of 16 residues. Germline V gene sequence: CDR1 MNHNS, CDR2 SASEGT. Trimming stripped 3 bases from V and 0 bases from J, with 11 bases between. The CDR3 DNA sequence: TGTGCCAGCAGTGACCCACAGGGTGCAACTAATGAAAAACTGTTTTTT. Translation: CASSDPQGATNEKLFF.

A few counts support this clone. The gene calls are TRBV4-1 and TRBJ2-7, with D possibly TRBD2 on 6 matching bases. CDR3 length: 15 residues. Trimming left V 0 bases short and J 6 bases short, with 15 bases between. Germline values: CDR1 MGHRA, CDR2 YSYEKL. In DNA, the CDR3 is TGCGCCAGCAGCCAAGAGCGGGATACGGGATTCGAGCAGTACTTC. Encoded protein: CASSQERDTGFEQYF.

The CDR3 DNA reads TGTGCCAGCAGGGGACTTTATGGCAATGAGCAGTTCTTC. The encoded protein is CASRGLYGNEQFF. The chain has TRBV6-1 and TRBJ2-1; TRBD2 might be the D (6 bases). Germline V gene sequence: CDR1 MNHNS, CDR2 SASEGT. This CDR3 is built from 13 residues. V lost 6 bases, J lost 6 bases, and 12 bases lay in between.